These T cell receptor beta chains were read from a single sample in a study of T cells after posttransplantation cyclophosphamide. Libraries were prepared by immunoSEQ multiplex PCR; TCRdb keeps only in-frame clonotypes and omits some of them. The repertoire holds under 40,000 clones, with around nine tenths as singletons. Input material: naive CD4+ T cells sorted from blood. These receptor sequences come from a man aged 25-45 years in good health and a related stem cell transplant donor. Each CDR3 is given with its conserved first and last residue. A D gene is named only where the DNA matches it firmly. Part of the rows lack a size; the others show once, few, many or a class for expanded clones.

CDR3 protein: CASSDRGTEAFF; CDR3 DNA: TGTGCCAGCTCCGACAGGGGTACTGAAGCTTTCTTT; J gene: TRBJ1-1; D gene: TRBD1; clone size: -; V gene: TRBV27
CDR3 protein: CASSPFIAASSYEQYF; CDR3 DNA: TGTGCCAGCAGCCCTTTTATAGCAGCTAGCTCCTACGAGCAGTACTTC; J gene: TRBJ2-7; D gene: -; clone size: -; V gene: TRBV11-2
CDR3 protein: CASSYSAGMETQYF; CDR3 DNA: TGTGCCAGCAGTTACTCAGCAGGGATGGAGACCCAGTACTTC; J gene: TRBJ2-5; D gene: -; clone size: -; V gene: TRBV6-5
CDR3 protein: CASKRQGTLNQPQHF; CDR3 DNA: TGTGCCAGCAAAAGACAGGGGACCCTCAATCAGCCCCAGCATTTT; J gene: TRBJ1-5; D gene: TRBD1; clone size: -; V gene: TRBV6-1
CDR3 protein: CASSLTGGANEKLFF; CDR3 DNA: TGTGCCAGCAGCTTAACAGGGGGGGCTAATGAAAAACTGTTTTTT; J gene: TRBJ1-4; D gene: -; clone size: -; V gene: TRBV7-3
CDR3 protein: CASSRQGSTDTQYF; CDR3 DNA: TGTGCCAGCAGCCGACAGGGGAGCACAGATACGCAGTATTTT; J gene: TRBJ2-3; D gene: TRBD1; clone size: -; V gene: TRBV7-3
CDR3 protein: CASSSGWGPSYNEQFF; CDR3 DNA: TGTGCCAGCAGTTCAGGCTGGGGGCCCTCCTACAATGAGCAGTTCTTC; J gene: TRBJ2-1; D gene: -; clone size: -; V gene: TRBV5-8
CDR3 protein: CASSLEAGGPYEQFF; CDR3 DNA: TGTGCCAGCAGCTTAGAAGCGGGGGGGCCCTATGAGCAGTTCTTC; J gene: TRBJ2-1; D gene: TRBD2; clone size: few; V gene: TRBV7-2
CDR3 protein: CASTDLWTGLNTEAFF; CDR3 DNA: TGTGCCAGTACCGATCTATGGACAGGGCTGAACACTGAAGCTTTCTTT; J gene: TRBJ1-1; D gene: TRBD1; clone size: -; V gene: TRBV19
CDR3 protein: CASSIVMGRNTEAFF; CDR3 DNA: TGTGCCAGTAGTATAGTAATGGGCAGGAACACTGAAGCTTTCTTT; J gene: TRBJ1-1; D gene: -; clone size: -; V gene: TRBV19
CDR3 protein: CASSYPTPAGGETQYF; CDR3 DNA: TGTGCCAGCAGTTACCCAACTCCGGCGGGTGGGGAGACCCAGTACTTC; J gene: TRBJ2-5; D gene: -; clone size: once; V gene: TRBV6-5
CDR3 protein: CATTGVGQGSYEQYF; CDR3 DNA: TGTGCCACCACGGGGGTGGGACAGGGGTCATACGAGCAGTACTTC; J gene: TRBJ2-7; D gene: TRBD1; clone size: -; V gene: TRBV6-5
CDR3 protein: CASRDRGQSNQPQHF; CDR3 DNA: TGTGCCAGCAGGGACAGGGGACAGAGCAATCAGCCCCAGCATTTT; J gene: TRBJ1-5; D gene: TRBD1; clone size: -; V gene: TRBV6-1
CDR3 protein: CASNWGQGANEKLFF; CDR3 DNA: TGTGCCAGTAACTGGGGACAGGGCGCTAATGAAAAACTGTTTTTT; J gene: TRBJ1-4; D gene: TRBD1; clone size: -; V gene: TRBV19
CDR3 protein: CASSLDAGRNTEAFF; CDR3 DNA: TGTGCCAGCAGCTTAGATGCAGGCCGGAACACTGAAGCTTTCTTT; J gene: TRBJ1-1; D gene: -; clone size: -; V gene: TRBV7-2
CDR3 protein: CASSPAKRGAQETQYF; CDR3 DNA: TGTGCCAGCAGCCCCGCAAAGCGGGGAGCCCAAGAGACCCAGTACTTC; J gene: TRBJ2-5; D gene: TRBD2; clone size: -; V gene: TRBV5-4
CDR3 protein: CASYTPGETEAFF; CDR3 DNA: TGTGCCAGCTACACCCCAGGGGAAACTGAAGCTTTCTTT; J gene: TRBJ1-1; D gene: -; clone size: few; V gene: TRBV28
CDR3 protein: CASSVDERVHNEQFF; CDR3 DNA: TGTGCCAGCAGCGTAGATGAGCGAGTGCACAATGAGCAGTTCTTC; J gene: TRBJ2-1; D gene: -; clone size: -; V gene: TRBV9
CDR3 protein: CATSSSGRETQYF; CDR3 DNA: TGTGCCACCAGTTCTAGCGGTCGGGAGACCCAGTACTTC; J gene: TRBJ2-5; D gene: TRBD2; clone size: once; V gene: TRBV15
CDR3 protein: CASSHATGTGGYEQYF; CDR3 DNA: TGCGCCAGCAGCCACGCAACCGGGACTGGAGGGTACGAGCAGTACTTC; J gene: TRBJ2-7; D gene: -; clone size: once; V gene: TRBV5-1
CDR3 protein: CSVAQGRGPYEQYF; CDR3 DNA: TGCAGCGTAGCCCAGGGGCGGGGGCCCTACGAGCAGTACTTC; J gene: TRBJ2-7; D gene: -; clone size: -; V gene: TRBV29-1
CDR3 protein: CASSEWRQGAVKNIQYF; CDR3 DNA: TGTGCCAGCAGTGAATGGCGACAGGGGGCTGTCAAAAACATTCAGTACTTC; J gene: TRBJ2-4; D gene: TRBD1; clone size: -; V gene: TRBV25-1
CDR3 protein: CASSHRQGARYEQYF; CDR3 DNA: TGTGCCAGCAGCCACAGACAGGGGGCAAGATACGAGCAGTACTTC; J gene: TRBJ2-7; D gene: TRBD1; clone size: -; V gene: TRBV14
CDR3 protein: CASSQDVSSRTSGNTIYF; CDR3 DNA: TGCGCCAGCAGCCAAGATGTTAGTAGCAGAACCTCTGGAAACACCATATATTTT; J gene: TRBJ1-3; D gene: -; clone size: -; V gene: TRBV4-3
CDR3 protein: CASSTPRGGNTGELFF; CDR3 DNA: TGTGCCAGCAGTACCCCCCGCGGAGGCAACACCGGGGAGCTGTTTTTT; J gene: TRBJ2-2; D gene: -; clone size: -; V gene: TRBV28
CDR3 protein: CASSDSRAQPQHF; CDR3 DNA: TGTGCCAGCAGTGATTCCAGGGCACAGCCCCAGCATTTT; J gene: TRBJ1-5; D gene: -; clone size: -; V gene: TRBV28
CDR3 protein: CASSQVPQDNYGYTF; CDR3 DNA: TGCGCCAGCAGCCAAGTACCACAGGATAACTATGGCTACACCTTC; J gene: TRBJ1-2; D gene: -; clone size: -; V gene: TRBV4-1
CDR3 protein: CASSHTGGRTDTQYF; CDR3 DNA: TGTGCCAGCAGCCACACAGGGGGCCGCACAGATACGCAGTATTTT; J gene: TRBJ2-3; D gene: TRBD1; clone size: -; V gene: TRBV6-1
CDR3 protein: CASRGQGDEKLFF; CDR3 DNA: TGTGCCAGCAGAGGACAGGGGGACGAAAAACTGTTTTTT; J gene: TRBJ1-4; D gene: TRBD1; clone size: -; V gene: TRBV27
CDR3 protein: CASSTRQGTAGELFF; CDR3 DNA: TGCGCCAGCAGTACTCGACAGGGTACCGCCGGGGAGCTGTTTTTT; J gene: TRBJ2-2; D gene: TRBD1; clone size: -; V gene: TRBV5-1
CDR3 protein: CASSLVGGPSDEQFF; CDR3 DNA: TGTGCCAGCAGCTTAGTGGGGGGGCCTTCGGATGAGCAGTTCTTC; J gene: TRBJ2-1; D gene: -; clone size: -; V gene: TRBV11-3
CDR3 protein: CATSSFFPTRDRGRETQYF; CDR3 DNA: TGTGCCACCAGCAGTTTTTTTCCCACACGAGACAGGGGGCGGGAGACCCAGTACTTC; J gene: TRBJ2-5; D gene: TRBD1; clone size: -; V gene: TRBV15
CDR3 protein: CASSLGTGYNSPLHF; CDR3 DNA: TGTGCCAGCAGCTTGGGGACAGGGTATAATTCACCCCTCCACTTT; J gene: TRBJ1-6; D gene: TRBD1; clone size: -; V gene: TRBV5-4
CDR3 protein: CASSLPTDTQYF; CDR3 DNA: TGTGCCAGCAGCCTCCCCACAGATACGCAGTATTTT; J gene: TRBJ2-3; D gene: -; clone size: -; V gene: TRBV7-9
CDR3 protein: CASSVDRGNSPLHF; CDR3 DNA: TGTGCCAGCAGTGTAGACAGGGGAAATTCACCCCTCCACTTT; J gene: TRBJ1-6; D gene: TRBD1; clone size: -; V gene: TRBV7-2
CDR3 protein: CASSQGGGGQETQYF; CDR3 DNA: TGCGCCAGCAGCCAAGGGGGAGGGGGCCAAGAGACCCAGTACTTC; J gene: TRBJ2-5; D gene: -; clone size: -; V gene: TRBV4-3